This passage covers 25 T cell receptor beta chains from one sample sequenced in a study of chemoradiotherapy in HPV16-positive cancers. Generated by immunoSEQ multiplex PCR, the TCRdb table keeps only in-frame clones and is missing some. The table shows some 2,900 clones, with more than 85% occurring only once. The sequenced sample was tumor tissue, obtained from a patient who underwent chemoradiotherapy. These receptor sequences come from a human donor with HPV-associated anogenital cancer.

The rearrangement joins TRBV18 to TRBJ1-1; 10 bases map to TRBD1. J was trimmed by 6 bases and V by 2 bases; bases with no gene match: 0. This CDR3 spans 13 amino acids. CDR1 and CDR2 (germline): KGHSH, LQKENI. The DNA of the CDR3 is TGTGCCAGCTCACCAGGACAGGGGGCTGAAGCTTTCTTT. Translated: CASSPGQGAEAFF.

The gene calls are TRBV29-1 and TRBJ1-5, with no clear D. CDR3 length equals 14 residues. Germline V gene data show CDR1 as SQVTM and CDR2 as ANQGSEA. The V gene lost 4 bases and the J gene lost 6 bases, with 16 bases spanning the gap. CDR3 amino acids: CSVAGGQTGQPQHF. As DNA, the CDR3 is TGCAGCGTTGCCGGTGGGCAGACGGGTCAGCCCCAGCATTTT. Based on the CDR3 plus reference TRBV29-1 and TRBJ1-5, the full variable domain is SAVISQKPSRDICQRGTSLTIQCQVDSQVTMMFWYRQQPGQSLTLIATANQGSEATYESGFVIDKFPISRPNLTFSTLTVSNMSPEDSSIYLCSVAGGQTGQPQHFGDGTRLSIL.

The chain couples TRBV7-2 to TRBJ2-7; D not resolved. The CDR3 totals 12 residues. Germline V gene data show CDR1 as SGHTA and CDR2 as FQGNSA. The ends were cut back, 1 base at V and 6 bases at J, with 7 bases in the middle. CDR3 DNA: TGTGCCAGCAGCTTAGTCCACAGCGAGCAGTACTTC. Protein: CASSLVHSEQYF.

The chain couples TRBV4-2 to TRBJ1-6, with 8 bases matching TRBD1. Per germline, CDR1 LGHNA and CDR2 YNFKEQ. Losses at the gene ends were 0 bases for V and 10 bases for J; bases not matched to a gene: 5. This CDR3 comprises 15 residues. CDR3 amino acids: CASSQEVRGQSPLHF. CDR3 in DNA: TGTGCCAGCAGCCAAGAGGTCAGGGGGCAATCACCCCTCCACTTT.

This sequence joins TRBV12-2 and TRBJ1-3. TRBV12-2 is assigned pseudogene status. The CDR3 loop spans 13 amino acids. CDR3 nucleotide sequence: TGTGCAAGTCGCTCCAGGGAGGGAAACACCATATATTTT. This translates into CASRSREGNTIYF.

Written as DNA, the CDR3 is TGTGCCAGCAGCTTAAGTTTTTGGACAGGATCTTCTTGGGCCCAGCATTTT. Translating it yields CASSLSFWTGSSWAQHF. The chain carries TRBV7-3 and TRBJ1-5, with 7 bases matching TRBD1. Germline V gene data show CDR1 as SGHTA and CDR2 as FQGTGA. Losses at the gene ends were 1 base for V and 11 bases for J; bases not matched to a gene: 17. The CDR3 has 17 residues.

This clone was recorded only once. The chain is built from TRBV10-2 and TRBJ2-5, with 13 bases fitting TRBD2. CDR1 is WSHSY, CDR2 SAAADI, per germline. Trimming removed 2 bases from V and 12 bases from J; junction bases left unmatched: 6. This CDR3 has 14 residues. The DNA for the CDR3 is TGCGCCAGCAGTGAGGGACTAGCGGGAGAAGAGGAGTACTTC. Protein product: CASSEGLAGEEEYF.

The chain joins TRBV19 to TRBJ2-2; maybe TRBD2 (6 bases). The CDR3 consists of 16 residues. Trimming stripped 9 bases from V and 5 bases from J, with 22 bases between. CDR1 and CDR2 from the germline V gene are LNHDA and SQIVND (reference sequence). CDR3 loop: CASSPVPGVGTGELFF. Written as DNA, the CDR3 is TGTGCCAGCTCACCCGTACCGGGAGTCGGAACCGGGGAGCTGTTTTTT.

A few counts support this clone. J is TRBJ2-7 and V is TRBV6-6; 12 bases line up with TRBD1. Looked up from germline, CDR1 is MNHNY and CDR2 is SVGAGI (reference sequence). J gave up 7 bases and V 7 bases, and 8 bases lay outside the gene matches. The CDR3 runs 14 residues. The CDR3 region has the DNA TGTGCCAGCAAGTGGGGACAGGGGGCGTATGAGCAGTACTTC. Amino acids: CASKWGQGAYEQYF.

The chain employs TRBV18 and TRBJ1-1, with 7 bases identical to TRBD1. CDR1 and CDR2 (germline): KGHSH, LQKENI. Trimming at V came to 3 bases and at J to 0 bases, leaving 4 bases not matched to a gene. The CDR3 spans 15 residues. The CDR3 region has the DNA TGTGCCAGCTCACCTGAGACAGGGCTGAACACTGAAGCTTTCTTT. This translates into CASSPETGLNTEAFF. Combining the CDR3 with reference TRBV18 and TRBJ1-1 gives the whole variable domain NAGVMQNPRHLVRRRGQEARLRCSPMKGHSHVYWYRQLPEEGLKFMVYLQKENIIDESGMPKERFSAEFPKEGPSILRIQQVVRGDSAAYFCASSPETGLNTEAFFGQGTRLTVV.

The chain uses TRBV30 and TRBJ1-5, with D possibly matching TRBD1 (5 bases). This CDR3 comprises 13 residues. V lost 5 bases to trimming and J lost 2 bases, with 10 bases between them. Germline lookup yields CDR1 GTSNPN and CDR2 SVGIG (reference sequence). The CDR3 DNA is TGTGCCTGGTCAGGGACTGGCAATCAGCCCCAGCATTTT. Amino acid sequence: CAWSGTGNQPQHF.

V gene TRBV5-5 combines with J gene TRBJ1-2, with D tentatively TRBD1 (6 bases). This CDR3 is built from 14 residues. CDR1 is SGHKS and CDR2 is YYEKEE in the germline V gene (reference sequence). V was cut by 0 bases and J by 0 bases, with 6 bases left in between. The CDR3 reads CASSLGQANYGYTF. In nucleotides, the CDR3 is TGTGCCAGCAGCTTGGGACAGGCTAACTATGGCTACACCTTC.

In nucleotides, the CDR3 is TGTGCCAGCAGTTTACGGGTGTCAGGCTCAAATGAAAAACTGTTTTTT. This codes for CASSLRVSGSNEKLFF. The chain carries TRBV28 and TRBJ1-4; D not resolved. This CDR3 region has 16 residues. The germline V and J ends were trimmed by 2 bases and 5 bases, with 15 bases remaining between them. Germline CDR1 MDHEN, CDR2 SYDVKM.

This sequence joins TRBV10-3 and TRBJ1-5, with D hard to call. Germline V gene data show CDR1 as ENHRY and CDR2 as SYGVKD. This CDR3 comprises 15 residues. Trimming shortened V by 0 bases and J by 7 bases, and 13 bases separated the two germline ends. The chain's CDR3 is CAISESRDDAQPQHF. The CDR3, as DNA: TGTGCCATCAGTGAGTCGAGAGACGATGCGCAGCCCCAGCATTTT.

The CDR3 sequence: CAWSPYRDTYFSYNSPLHF. CDR3 DNA: TGTGCCTGGAGTCCCTACCGGGACACCTATTTCTCTTATAATTCACCCCTCCACTTT. This chain connects TRBV30 to TRBJ1-6, with a possible D match to TRBD1 (6 bases). Trimming removed 2 bases from V and 4 bases from J, with 24 bases in between. There are 19 residues in the CDR3. The germline CDR1 and CDR2 sequences are GTSNPN and SVGIG (reference sequence).

The chain is built from TRBV6-5 and TRBJ2-3; 8 bases match TRBD2. J lost 2 bases, V lost 2 bases, and 6 bases had no gene match. Germline V CDR1 and CDR2: MNHEY, SVGAGI. The CDR3 spans 16 residues. The CDR3 bases are TGTGCCAGCAGTTACGATAGCGGGACCATCACAGATACGCAGTATTTT. Protein product: CASSYDSGTITDTQYF.

This chain uses TRBV28 with TRBJ2-3, with no clear D. From germline, CDR1 is MDHEN and CDR2 SYDVKM. With 5 bases removed from V and 0 bases from J, the gap between germline ends came to 12 bases. The CDR3 runs 15 residues. The CDR3, as DNA: TGTGCCAGCAGTCTCGACACCCCTAGCACAGATACGCAGTATTTT. Its translation: CASSLDTPSTDTQYF.

The CDR3 here is CASSPDPGTNEAFF. CDR3 in DNA: TGTGCCAGCAGCCCCGACCCCGGGACAAATGAAGCTTTCTTT. This chain links TRBV7-8 with TRBJ1-1, with a weak D call TRBD1 (6 bases). The CDR3 is made up of 14 amino acids. The V end lost 5 bases, the J end lost 7 bases, and 17 bases lay between the germline ends. CDR1 and CDR2 from the germline V gene are SGHVS and FQNEAQ.

Only one count was recorded for this clone. The rearrangement links TRBV7-6 to TRBJ2-5; no clear D. CDR3 size: 14 residues. Per germline, CDR1 SGHVS and CDR2 FNYEAQ. With 5 bases removed from V and 5 bases from J, the gap between germline ends came to 15 bases. CDR3 sequence (DNA): TGTGCCAGCAGCCCCGTCCCTTTGGGGGAGACCCAGTACTTC. Its protein is CASSPVPLGETQYF.

The V gene is TRBV7-9, the J gene TRBJ2-7; possible D gene TRBD1, 6 bases. The length of the CDR3 is 15 residues. Germline loops: CDR1 SEHNR, CDR2 FQNEAQ (reference sequence). V was cut by 1 base and J by 1 base, with 11 bases left in between. CDR3 nucleotides: TGTGCCAGCAGCTTAGGGGACATTTCATCCTACGAGCAGTACTTC. Its protein product is CASSLGDISSYEQYF.

The V gene is TRBV4-2, the J gene TRBJ2-3, with 9 bases lining up with TRBD1. The CDR3 extends over 18 amino acids. Per the germline V gene, CDR1 is LGHNA and CDR2 is YNFKEQ. V shed 0 bases, J shed 6 bases, and the junction held 13 bases outside the gene matches. Here the CDR3 DNA reads TGTGCCAGCAGCCAAGAGATACCGGGACAGGGTTTAATGGATACGCAGTATTTT. Its translation is CASSQEIPGQGLMDTQYF.

V and J are TRBV7-2 and TRBJ2-5; D might be TRBD2 (8 bases). Looked up from germline, CDR1 is SGHTA and CDR2 is FQGNSA. CDR3 size: 16 residues. The V and J ends lost 4 bases and 2 bases respectively, with 17 bases between them. CDR3: CASSSRGGQLQETQYF. In nucleotides, the CDR3 is TGTGCCAGCAGCTCCCGGGGGGGACAGTTACAAGAGACCCAGTACTTC.

The rearrangement uses TRBV28 and TRBJ2-3; D is perhaps TRBD2 (5 bases). V lost 5 bases and J lost 3, with 18 bases in between. Germline assignment: CDR1 MDHEN and CDR2 SYDVKM. The CDR3 runs to 16 residues. The CDR3 DNA reads as TGTGCCAGCAGTGCCCGGTGGGGAGTTGGTACAGATACGCAGTATTTT. Translation: CASSARWGVGTDTQYF.

The chain recombines TRBV2 with TRBJ2-5, with 10 bases fitting TRBD2. Looked up from germline, CDR1 is SNHLY and CDR2 is FYNNEI. The V segment lost 4 bases and the J segment 2 bases; nucleotides outside the gene matches: 7. The CDR3 has 16 residues. The CDR3 here is CASSGWTSGQQETQYF. DNA of the CDR3: TGTGCCAGCAGTGGATGGACTAGCGGACAACAAGAGACCCAGTACTTC.

The gene calls are TRBV30 and TRBJ2-7, with TRBD2 matching 10 bases. CDR1 and CDR2 (germline): GTSNPN, SVGIG (reference sequence). V trimming: 0 bases; J trimming: 3 bases; junction bases outside the gene matches: 5. This CDR3 contains 15 residues. In DNA form, the CDR3 reads TGTGCCTGGAGTGTTCCGGGACTAGCGAGCTACGAGCAGTACTTC. It is translated as CAWSVPGLASYEQYF.